These T cell receptor beta chains were read from a single sample in a study of CD8 T cells in ankylosing spondylitis. TCRdb reprocessed the 5' RACE reads with MiXCR, giving one entry per CDR3 protein. The top ten hold 30% to 35% of the sample, which has roughly 90,000 distinct CDR3 sequences, roughly 9% seen once. Sequenced sample: blood, either unsorted or a sorted T cell fraction (not recorded which). These receptors all stem from a male donor with ankylosing spondylitis. CDR3s include the opening cysteine and the closing phenylalanine or tryptophan. Fields, in order: D gene, J gene, V gene, clone size, CDR3 DNA, CDR3 protein. A D gene is named only where the DNA matches it firmly. For some rows the clone size is stated as once, few or many, or as a class when expanded; others skip it.

-,TRBJ2-1,TRBV14,-,TGTGCCAGCAGCCAAGAGGACCGCAATGAGCAGTTCTTC,CASSQEDRNEQFF
-,TRBJ1-2,TRBV12-3/TRBV12-4,few,TGTGCCAGCAGTTTCCAACGGTACTATGGCTACACCTTC,CASSFQRYYGYTF
-,TRBJ2-7,TRBV5-1,few,TGCGCCACCAGAGAGGACTTGCTCCCCTACGAGCAGTACTTC,CATREDLLPYEQYF
-,TRBJ1-2,TRBV14,few,TGTGCCAGCAGCTCGCGAATCGGGGGGCCGAATGGCTACACCTTC,CASSSRIGGPNGYTF
-,TRBJ2-3,TRBV7-2,many,TGTGCCAGCAGGATCCGGGCGGATAGCACAGATACGCAGTATTTT,CASRIRADSTDTQYF
TRBD1,TRBJ1-1,TRBV5-1,few,TGCGCCAGCAGCGCCGTTGAAGGACAGGGGGAGACTGAAGCTTTCTTT,CASSAVEGQGETEAFF
TRBD2,TRBJ2-1,TRBV12-3/TRBV12-4,many,TGTGCCAGCAGTTCCACCGGGACTAGCGGTCCCTTCGGTGCGAATGAGCAGTTCTTC,CASSSTGTSGPFGANEQFF
-,TRBJ2-2,TRBV7-9,few,TGTGCCAGCAGCTTGAGGGGGGAGCTGTTTTTT,CASSLRGELFF
-,TRBJ1-2,TRBV27,-,TGTGCCAGCAGCCTCGGGGGAGGGTTAACTGGCTACACCTTC,CASSLGGGLTGYTF
-,TRBJ1-2,TRBV5-1,many,TGCGCCAGCAGCCGCGGAAGGGACTATGGCTACACCTTC,CASSRGRDYGYTF
TRBD2,TRBJ2-3,TRBV7-9,few,TGTGCCAGCAGCCCTAGCGGAATTAGCACAGATACGCAGTATTTT,CASSPSGISTDTQYF
-,TRBJ2-2,TRBV25-1,few,TGTGCCAGCAGCCCCACGAGAGCCGGGGAGCTGTTTTTT,CASSPTRAGELFF
TRBD2,TRBJ2-3,TRBV12-5,few,TGTGCTAGTGGTTTGGGACTAGCGGGAAGAACAGATACGCAGTATTTT,CASGLGLAGRTDTQYF
TRBD2,TRBJ2-1,TRBV20-1,few,TGCAGTGCTAGAGAGCCGGGCGGGAGGGCGGATGAGCAGTTCTTC,CSAREPGGRADEQFF